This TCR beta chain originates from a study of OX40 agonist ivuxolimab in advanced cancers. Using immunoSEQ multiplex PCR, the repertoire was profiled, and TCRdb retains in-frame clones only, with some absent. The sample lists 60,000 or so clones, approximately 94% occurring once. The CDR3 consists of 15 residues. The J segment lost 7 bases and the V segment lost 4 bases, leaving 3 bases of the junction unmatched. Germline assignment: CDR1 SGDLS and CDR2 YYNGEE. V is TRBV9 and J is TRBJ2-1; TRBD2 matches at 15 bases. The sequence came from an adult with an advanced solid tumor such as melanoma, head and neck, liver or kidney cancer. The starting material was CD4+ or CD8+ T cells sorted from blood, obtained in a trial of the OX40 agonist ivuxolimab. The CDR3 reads CASSSGTSGRNEQFF. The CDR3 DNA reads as TGTGCCAGCAGCAGCGGGACTAGCGGGAGGAATGAGCAGTTCTTC. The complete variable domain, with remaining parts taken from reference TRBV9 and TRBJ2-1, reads DSGVTQTPKHLITATGQRVTLRCSPRSGDLSVYWYQQSLDQGLQFLIQYYNGEERAKGNILERFSAQQFPDLHSELNLSSLELGDSALYFCASSSGTSGRNEQFFGPGTRLTVL.